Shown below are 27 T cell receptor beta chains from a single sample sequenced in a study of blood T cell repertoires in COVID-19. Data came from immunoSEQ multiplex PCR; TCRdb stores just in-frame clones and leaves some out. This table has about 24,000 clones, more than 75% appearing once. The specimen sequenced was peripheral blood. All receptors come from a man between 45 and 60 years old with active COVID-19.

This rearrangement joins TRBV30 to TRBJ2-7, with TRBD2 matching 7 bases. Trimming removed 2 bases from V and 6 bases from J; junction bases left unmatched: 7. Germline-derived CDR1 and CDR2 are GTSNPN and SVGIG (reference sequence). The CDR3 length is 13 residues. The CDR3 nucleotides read TGTGCCTGGAGTAGGGTAGCGGGTGGCGAGCAGTACTTC. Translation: CAWSRVAGGEQYF.

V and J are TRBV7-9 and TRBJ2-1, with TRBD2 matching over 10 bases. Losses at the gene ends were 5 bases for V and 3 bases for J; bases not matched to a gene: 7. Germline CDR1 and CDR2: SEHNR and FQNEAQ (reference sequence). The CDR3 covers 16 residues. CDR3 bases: TGTGCCAGCAGCGCCCTGCCTAGCGGGAGCTACAATGAGCAGTTCTTC. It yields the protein CASSALPSGSYNEQFF.

The CDR3 region is CASSLGGLAANEQFF. The CDR3 DNA is TGTGCCAGCAGCTTGGGAGGACTAGCGGCCAATGAGCAGTTCTTC. The rearrangement joins TRBV5-4 to TRBJ2-1, with TRBD2 matching 10 bases. This CDR3 has 15 residues. Germline CDR1 and CDR2: SGHNT and YYREEE (reference sequence). V lost 0 bases, J lost 6 bases, and 3 bases stayed unmatched.

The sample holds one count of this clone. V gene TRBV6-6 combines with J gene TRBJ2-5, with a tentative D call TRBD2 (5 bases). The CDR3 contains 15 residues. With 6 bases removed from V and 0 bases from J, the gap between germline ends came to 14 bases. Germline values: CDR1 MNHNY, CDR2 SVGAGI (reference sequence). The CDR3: CASRPYLRDQETQYF. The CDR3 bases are TGTGCCAGCAGACCCTATCTGAGGGACCAAGAGACCCAGTACTTC.

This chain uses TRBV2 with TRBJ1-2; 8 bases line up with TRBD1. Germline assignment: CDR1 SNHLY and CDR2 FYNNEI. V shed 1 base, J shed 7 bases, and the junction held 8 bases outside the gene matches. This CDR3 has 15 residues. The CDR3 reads CASSEGRQGLGGYTF. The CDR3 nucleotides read TGTGCCAGCAGTGAAGGACGACAGGGGTTAGGTGGCTACACCTTC.

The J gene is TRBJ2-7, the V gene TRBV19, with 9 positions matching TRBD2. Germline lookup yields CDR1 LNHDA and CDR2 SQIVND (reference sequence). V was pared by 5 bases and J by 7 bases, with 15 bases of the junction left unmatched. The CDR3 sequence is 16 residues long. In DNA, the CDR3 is TGTGCCAGTAGTTTGCTGACTAGCGGTACCCCTCGGGAGCAGTACTTC. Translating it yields CASSLLTSGTPREQYF.

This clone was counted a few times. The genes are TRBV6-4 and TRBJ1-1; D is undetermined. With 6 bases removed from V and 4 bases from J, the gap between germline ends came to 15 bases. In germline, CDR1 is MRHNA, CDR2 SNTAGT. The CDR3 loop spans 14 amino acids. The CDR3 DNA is TGTGCCAGCAGCTCCGGGGATGGGAGCACTGAAGCTTTCTTT. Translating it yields CASSSGDGSTEAFF.

The CDR3 loop reads CASSLTGTSGGAWFF. The CDR3 bases are TGTGCCAGCAGCTTAACTGGGACTAGCGGAGGGGCCTGGTTCTTC. The rearrangement uses TRBV7-3 and TRBJ2-1; the match to TRBD2 covers 11 bases. V shed 0 bases and J 15 bases; nucleotides not matched to a gene: 10. CDR3 size: 15 residues. From germline, CDR1 is SGHTA and CDR2 FQGTGA. Full variable domain (outside the CDR3, taken from reference TRBV7-3 and TRBJ2-1): GAGVSQTPSNKVTEKGKYVELRCDPISGHTALYWYRQSLGQGPEFLIYFQGTGAADDSGLPNDRFFAVRPEGSVSTLKIQRTERGDSAVYLCASSLTGTSGGAWFFGPGTRLTVL.

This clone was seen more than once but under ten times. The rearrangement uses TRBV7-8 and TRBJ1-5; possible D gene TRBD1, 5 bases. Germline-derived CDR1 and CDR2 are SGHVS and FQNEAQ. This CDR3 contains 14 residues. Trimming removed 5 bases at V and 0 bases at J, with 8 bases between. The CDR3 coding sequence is TGTGCCAGCAGCCCGGGGGATAGCAATCAGCCCCAGCATTTT. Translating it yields CASSPGDSNQPQHF. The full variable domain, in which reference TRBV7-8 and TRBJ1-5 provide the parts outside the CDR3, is GAGVSQSPRYKVAKRGQDVALRCDPISGHVSLFWYQQALGQGPEFLTYFQNEAQLDKSGLPSDRFFAERPEGSVSTLKIQRTQQEDSAVYLCASSPGDSNQPQHFGDGTRLSIL.

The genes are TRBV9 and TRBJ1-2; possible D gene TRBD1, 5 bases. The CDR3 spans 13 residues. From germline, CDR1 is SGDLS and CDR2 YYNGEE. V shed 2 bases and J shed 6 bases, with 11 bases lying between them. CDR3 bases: TGTGCCAGCAGCGTCCAGGGATTTGATGGCTACACCTTC. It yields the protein CASSVQGFDGYTF. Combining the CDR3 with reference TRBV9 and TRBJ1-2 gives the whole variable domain DSGVTQTPKHLITATGQRVTLRCSPRSGDLSVYWYQQSLDQGLQFLIQYYNGEERAKGNILERFSAQQFPDLHSELNLSSLELGDSALYFCASSVQGFDGYTFGSGTRLTVV.

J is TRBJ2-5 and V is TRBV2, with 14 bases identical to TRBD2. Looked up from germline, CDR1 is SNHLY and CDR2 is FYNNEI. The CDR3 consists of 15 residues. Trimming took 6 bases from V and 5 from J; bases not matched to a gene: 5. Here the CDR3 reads CASSGGLAGVETQYF. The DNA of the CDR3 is TGTGCCAGCAGCGGGGGACTAGCGGGGGTTGAGACCCAGTACTTC.

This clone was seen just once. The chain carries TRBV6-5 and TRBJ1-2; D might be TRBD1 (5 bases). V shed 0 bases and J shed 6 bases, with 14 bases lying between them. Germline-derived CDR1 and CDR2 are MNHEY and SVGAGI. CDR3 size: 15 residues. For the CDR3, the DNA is TGTGCCAGCAGTTACTCGCCCAGATCGGGGGATGGCTACACCTTC. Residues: CASSYSPRSGDGYTF.

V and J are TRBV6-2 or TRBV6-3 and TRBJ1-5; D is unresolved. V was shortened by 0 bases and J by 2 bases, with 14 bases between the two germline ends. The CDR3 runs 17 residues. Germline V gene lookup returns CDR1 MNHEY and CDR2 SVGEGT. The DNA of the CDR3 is TGTGCCAGCAGTTACTCCTCGCGGGCCGCTGGCAATCAGCCCCAGCATTTT. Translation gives CASSYSSRAAGNQPQHF.

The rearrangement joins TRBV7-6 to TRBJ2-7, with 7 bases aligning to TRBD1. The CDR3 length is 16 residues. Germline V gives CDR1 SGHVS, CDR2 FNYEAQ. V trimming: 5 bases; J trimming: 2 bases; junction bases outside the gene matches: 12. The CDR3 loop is CASSHRWTGGTYEQYF. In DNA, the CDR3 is TGTGCCAGCAGCCACCGTTGGACAGGCGGTACCTACGAGCAGTACTTC.

The CDR3 protein is CASTSRMGNQPQHF. Here the CDR3 DNA reads TGTGCCAGCACCTCTAGGATGGGTAATCAGCCCCAGCATTTT. The chain links TRBV6-6 to TRBJ1-5; D uncertain. There are 14 residues in the CDR3. Trimming stripped 7 bases from V and 4 bases from J, with 14 bases between. Germline CDR1 reads MNHNY; CDR2 reads SVGAGI (reference sequence).

CDR3 DNA sequence: TGCGCCAGCAGCTTCAACGCGGGAGAAAAGGGTGAGCAGTTCTTC. It yields the protein CASSFNAGEKGEQFF. This chain links TRBV5-1 with TRBJ2-1, with 7 bases identical to TRBD2. The length of the CDR3 is 15 residues. J lost 9 bases, V lost 2 bases, and 11 bases had no gene match. The germline V gene encodes CDR1 SGHRS and CDR2 YFSETQ.

Written as DNA, the CDR3 is TGTGCCAGCAGCCCGCTTGGGGCAGGGGGGTCCTACGAGCAGTACTTC. Protein: CASSPLGAGGSYEQYF. This chain uses TRBV5-6 with TRBJ2-7; tentative D call: TRBD1 (7 bases). The CDR3 is made up of 16 amino acids. The V and J ends lost 4 bases and 1 base respectively, with 18 bases between them. Germline V CDR1 and CDR2: SGHDT, YYEEEE.

The CDR3 sequence: CASSFGLASTDTQYF. CDR3 DNA sequence: TGTGCCAGCAGCTTCGGACTGGCTAGCACAGATACGCAGTATTTT. V gene TRBV7-2 combines with J gene TRBJ2-3; D is perhaps TRBD2 (5 bases). Trimming removed 3 bases at V and 0 bases at J, with 10 bases between. Germline V lookup: CDR1 SGHTA, CDR2 FQGNSA. The CDR3 runs 15 residues.

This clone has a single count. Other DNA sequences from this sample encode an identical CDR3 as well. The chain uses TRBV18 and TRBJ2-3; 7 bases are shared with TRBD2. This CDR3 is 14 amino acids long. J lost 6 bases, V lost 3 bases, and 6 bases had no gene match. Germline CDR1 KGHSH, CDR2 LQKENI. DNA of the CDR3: TGTGCCAGCTCACCCGCGGGGGAGGAGGATACGCAGTATTTT. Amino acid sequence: CASSPAGEEDTQYF.

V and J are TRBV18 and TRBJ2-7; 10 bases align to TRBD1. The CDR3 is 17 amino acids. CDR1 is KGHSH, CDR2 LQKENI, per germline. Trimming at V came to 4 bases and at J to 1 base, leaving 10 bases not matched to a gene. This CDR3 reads CASSRTSGDRGSYEQYF. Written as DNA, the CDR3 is TGTGCCAGCTCACGAACTTCCGGGGACAGGGGATCCTACGAGCAGTACTTC.

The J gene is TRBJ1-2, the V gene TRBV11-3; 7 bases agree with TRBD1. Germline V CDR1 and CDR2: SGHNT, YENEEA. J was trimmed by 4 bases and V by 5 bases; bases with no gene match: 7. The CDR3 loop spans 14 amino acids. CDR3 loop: CASSSRDRSYGYTF. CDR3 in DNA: TGTGCCAGCAGCAGTAGGGACAGATCCTATGGCTACACCTTC.

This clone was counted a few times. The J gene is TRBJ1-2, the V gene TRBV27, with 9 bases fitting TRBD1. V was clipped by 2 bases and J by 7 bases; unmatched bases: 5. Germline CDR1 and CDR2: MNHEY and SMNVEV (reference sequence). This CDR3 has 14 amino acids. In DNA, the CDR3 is TGTGCCAGCAGTTTAGGGACAGGGTCCCGTGGCTACACCTTC. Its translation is CASSLGTGSRGYTF.

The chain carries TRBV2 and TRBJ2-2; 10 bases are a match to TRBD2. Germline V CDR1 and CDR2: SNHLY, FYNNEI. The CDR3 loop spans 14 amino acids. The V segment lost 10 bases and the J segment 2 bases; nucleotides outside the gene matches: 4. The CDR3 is CATASGSNTGELFF. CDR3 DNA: TGTGCCACCGCTAGCGGGAGCAACACCGGGGAGCTGTTTTTT.

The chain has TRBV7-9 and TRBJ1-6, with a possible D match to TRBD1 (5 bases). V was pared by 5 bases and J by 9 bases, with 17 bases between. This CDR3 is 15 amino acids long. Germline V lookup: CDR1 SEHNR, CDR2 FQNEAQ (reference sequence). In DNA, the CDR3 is TGTGCCAGCAGCATAGTGGGGGGGATAACTTCACCCCTCCACTTT. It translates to CASSIVGGITSPLHF.

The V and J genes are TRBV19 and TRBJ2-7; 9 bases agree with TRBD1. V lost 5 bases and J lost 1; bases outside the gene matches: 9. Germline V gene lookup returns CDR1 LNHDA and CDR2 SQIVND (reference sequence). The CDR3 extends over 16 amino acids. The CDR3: CASSPSPGQGSYEQYF. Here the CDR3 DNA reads TGTGCCAGTAGTCCTTCTCCGGGACAGGGTTCCTACGAGCAGTACTTC.

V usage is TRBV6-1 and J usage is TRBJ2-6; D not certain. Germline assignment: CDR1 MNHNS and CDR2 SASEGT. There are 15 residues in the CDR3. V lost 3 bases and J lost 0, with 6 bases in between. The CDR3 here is CASSDAVSGANVLTF. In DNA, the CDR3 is TGTGCCAGCAGTGATGCGGTCTCTGGGGCCAACGTCCTGACTTTC.

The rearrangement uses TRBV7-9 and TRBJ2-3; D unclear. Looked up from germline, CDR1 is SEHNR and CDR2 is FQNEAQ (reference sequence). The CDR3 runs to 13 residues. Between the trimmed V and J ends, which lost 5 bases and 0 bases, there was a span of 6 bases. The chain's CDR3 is CASSPYSTDTQYF. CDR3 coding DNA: TGTGCCAGCAGCCCCTACAGCACAGATACGCAGTATTTT.